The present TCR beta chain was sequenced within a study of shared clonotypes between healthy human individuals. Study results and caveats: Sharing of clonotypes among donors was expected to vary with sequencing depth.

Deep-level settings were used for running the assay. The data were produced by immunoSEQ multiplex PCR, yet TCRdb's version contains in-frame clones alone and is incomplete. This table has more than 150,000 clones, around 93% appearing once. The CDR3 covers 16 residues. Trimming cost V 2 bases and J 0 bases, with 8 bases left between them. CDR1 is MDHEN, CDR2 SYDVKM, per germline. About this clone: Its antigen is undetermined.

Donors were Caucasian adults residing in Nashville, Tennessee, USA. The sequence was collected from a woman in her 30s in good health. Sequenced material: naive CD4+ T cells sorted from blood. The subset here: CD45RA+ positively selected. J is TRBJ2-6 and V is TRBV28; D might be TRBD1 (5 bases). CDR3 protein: CASSLQGPSGANVLTF. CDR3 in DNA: TGTGCCAGCAGTTTACAGGGTCCCTCTGGGGCCAACGTCCTGACTTTC.